This record looks at one T cell receptor beta chain sequence and its context. Its target is not known. This sample stems from a study of T cells expressing NK-cell markers. The overall study: CD3+CD56+NKG2C+, CD3+CD56+NKG2C- and CD3+CD56-NKG2C+ T cells, once sorted, supplied the TCR beta repertoires. General study points: Each of roughly six donors carried dominant NKG2C+ clonotypes accounting for roughly 1.0-7.0% of CD8+ T cells.

CDR3 length equals 15 residues. CDR1 is MNHEY and CDR2 is SMNVEV in the germline V gene (reference sequence). From its re-call of the 5' RACE reads, TCRdb lists each CDR3 protein once, without DNA. The sample has roughly 170,000 distinct CDR3 sequences. The source of this sequence is a woman between 18 and 70 years old in good health. The gene calls are TRBV27 and TRBJ1-1; TCRdb names TRBD1, which stays unverified in the absence of DNA. The material sequenced was blood T cells: a sorted CD56 or NKG2C T cell subset, CD4+ or CD8+ T cells, or bulk PBMC T cells (not recorded which). CDR3 region: CASIRTGGWGTEAFF.